The 20 T cell receptor beta chains below were found in one sample sequenced in a study of T cell responses to AZD1222 COVID-19 vaccine. Generated by immunoSEQ multiplex PCR, the TCRdb table keeps only in-frame clones and is missing some. The data hold roughly 120,000 clones, with over 80% observed a single time. Sequences were derived from peripheral blood, sampled on day 0 of AZD1222 vaccination. These receptor sequences come from an adult in good health.

In DNA, the CDR3 is TGTGCCAGCAGGGGAAAGGGACAGGGTGGCACAGATACGCAGTATTTT. Translated, it gives CASRGKGQGGTDTQYF. This chain joins TRBV28 and TRBJ2-3; 9 positions agree with TRBD1. Trimming took 6 bases from V and 1 from J; bases not matched to a gene: 8. CDR3 size: 16 residues. Germline V gives CDR1 MDHEN, CDR2 SYDVKM.

This clone was recorded once. The J gene is TRBJ2-1, the V gene TRBV7-9; no clear D gene. V lost 3 bases, J lost 6 bases, and 9 bases lay in between. Germline assignment: CDR1 SEHNR and CDR2 FQNEAQ (reference sequence). The length of the CDR3 is 13 residues. DNA of the CDR3: TGTGCCAGCAGCTTCTGGGGATCCAATGAGCAGTTCTTC. Translating it yields CASSFWGSNEQFF.

For this clone: At one end the junction does not follow the germline gene, possibly because of a read error. The chain links TRBV18 to TRBJ2-3, with TRBD2 identical over 7 bases. The CDR3 is 16 residues long. Germline V gene data show CDR1 as KGHSH and CDR2 as LQKENI. CDR3 sequence (DNA): TGTGCCAGCTCCCCACCCGGGACTACTCTCACAGATACGCAGTATTTT. Amino acids: CASSPPGTTLTDTQYF. Together with reference TRBV18 and TRBJ2-3, the CDR3 gives the full variable domain: NAGVMQNPRHLVRRRGQEARLRCSPMKGHSHVYWYRQLPEEGLKFMVYLQKENIIDESGMPKERFSAEFPKEGPSILRIQQVVRGDSAAYFCASSPPGTTLTDTQYFGPGTRLTVL.

The chain links TRBV21-1 to TRBJ2-1; TRBD2, the D gene given by the table, was not confirmed from the DNA. TRBV21-1 is deemed a pseudogene. CDR3 length equals 22 residues. DNA for the CDR3: TGTGCCAGCAGCAAATTGGAGATTACCGGGACTAGCGGTCACAATGTATACAATGAGCAGTTCTTC. It codes for CASSKLEITGTSGHNVYNEQFF.

The chain carries TRBV4-1 and TRBJ1-1; D is ambiguous. Trimming shortened V by 0 bases and J by 2 bases, and 4 bases separated the two germline ends. The CDR3 totals 13 residues. Germline-derived CDR1 and CDR2 are MGHRA and YSYEKL. CDR3 protein: CASSQDPNTEAFF. DNA of the CDR3: TGCGCCAGCAGCCAAGATCCAAACACTGAAGCTTTCTTT.

The rearrangement links TRBV7-9 to TRBJ2-7, with D perhaps given as TRBD1 or TRBD2 (6 bases each). In germline, CDR1 is SEHNR, CDR2 FQNEAQ (reference sequence). Trimming took 2 bases from V and 2 from J, leaving 19 bases between them. The CDR3 runs to 17 residues. The CDR3 sequence is CASSLPRGRDLAYEQYF. CDR3 DNA: TGTGCCAGCAGCTTACCCCGGGGGCGGGATTTGGCCTACGAGCAGTACTTC.

The chain joins TRBV28 to TRBJ1-6; D unresolved. The germline V gene has CDR1 MDHEN and CDR2 SYDVKM. This CDR3 is 14 amino acids long. Trimming stripped 9 bases from V and 4 bases from J, with 13 bases between. CDR3 sequence (DNA): TGTGCCAGTGCGACAATAGGATATAATTCACCCCTCCACTTT. As protein: CASATIGYNSPLHF.

The rearrangement joins TRBV19 to TRBJ2-1; D gene ambiguous. The CDR3 contains 13 residues. Between the trimmed V and J ends, which lost 5 bases and 9 bases, there was a span of 14 bases. Germline assignment: CDR1 LNHDA and CDR2 SQIVND (reference sequence). The CDR3 coding sequence is TGTGCCAGTAGTTGGACCCAGTGGACTGAGCAGTTCTTC. Its protein product is CASSWTQWTEQFF.

This clone was seen a single time. The chain has TRBV12-3 or TRBV12-4 and TRBJ1-1, with 7 bases lining up with TRBD1. The V segment lost 7 bases and the J segment 6 bases; nucleotides outside the gene matches: 2. This CDR3 is 11 amino acids long. CDR3 sequence: CASTTGAEAFF. CDR3 sequence (DNA): TGTGCCAGCACTACAGGGGCTGAAGCTTTCTTT.

The chain recombines TRBV4-1 with TRBJ2-7; TRBD1 or TRBD2 may be the D gene (5 bases each). Germline V gives CDR1 MGHRA, CDR2 YSYEKL. V lost 4 bases to trimming and J lost 6 bases, with 7 bases between them. The CDR3 runs 11 residues. The CDR3 loop is CASSPGGEQYF. The CDR3 coding sequence is TGCGCCAGCAGCCCTGGGGGCGAGCAGTACTTC.

The chain recombines TRBV15 with TRBJ2-7, with TRBD2 matching 8 bases. The CDR3 sequence is 15 residues long. Per germline, CDR1 LNHNV and CDR2 YYDKDF (reference sequence). The ends lost 3 bases at V and 4 bases at J; junction bases unmatched: 8. As DNA, the CDR3 is TGTGCCACCAGCAGGTCTAAAGAGCGGGGGTACGAGCAGTACTTC. Its translation: CATSRSKERGYEQYF.

This chain links TRBV6-5 with TRBJ1-4; D possibly corresponds to TRBD1 (6 bases). The CDR3 length is 15 residues. V was cut by 6 bases and J by 0 bases, with 11 bases left in between. In germline, CDR1 is MNHEY, CDR2 SVGAGI. CDR3 sequence: CASSWTDATNEKLFF. In DNA form, the CDR3 reads TGTGCCAGCAGCTGGACAGACGCAACTAATGAAAAACTGTTTTTT.

The chain couples TRBV6-6 to TRBJ1-2; TRBD1 might be the D (5 bases). V dropped 0 bases and J dropped 2 bases, with 7 bases sitting between them. The CDR3 runs 14 residues. Looked up from germline, CDR1 is MNHNY and CDR2 is SVGAGI (reference sequence). CDR3 bases: TGTGCCAGCAGTTACTCGGACACCAACTATGGCTACACCTTC. Amino acids: CASSYSDTNYGYTF.

This chain joins TRBV18 and TRBJ2-7; TRBD1 matches 9 bases. V lost 0 bases to trimming and J lost 7 bases; unmatched junction nucleotides: 4. The CDR3 consists of 14 residues. Per germline, CDR1 KGHSH and CDR2 LQKENI. The CDR3 bases are TGTGCCAGCTCACCACCGGGACAGGGCTCGGAGCAGTACTTC. This gives the protein CASSPPGQGSEQYF.

J is TRBJ1-2 and V is TRBV6-2 or TRBV6-3, with 7 bases identical to TRBD1. V lost 1 base to trimming and J lost 7 bases; unmatched junction nucleotides: 9. The CDR3 runs 15 residues. Germline V gives CDR1 MNHEY, CDR2 SVGEGT. This CDR3 reads CASSYWPLTGIGYTF. The CDR3 DNA sequence: TGTGCCAGCAGTTACTGGCCGTTGACAGGGATTGGCTACACCTTC.

V and J are TRBV9 and TRBJ1-5; D possibly corresponds to TRBD1 (5 bases). The germline V and J ends were trimmed by 5 bases and 0 bases, with 9 bases remaining between them. The CDR3 has 14 residues. Germline lookup yields CDR1 SGDLS and CDR2 YYNGEE. CDR3 in amino acids: CASSYDSSNQPQHF. In DNA, the CDR3 is TGTGCCAGCAGTTATGACAGTAGCAATCAGCCCCAGCATTTT.

The table lists this clone with a count of one. This chain connects TRBV10-2 to TRBJ2-1; D is unclear. Germline V gene lookup returns CDR1 WSHSY and CDR2 SAAADI. V was trimmed by 6 bases and J by 0 bases, leaving 12 bases between them. The CDR3 covers 15 residues. In DNA, the CDR3 is TGCGCCAGCAGCGAATGGGTAAGCTCCTACAATGAGCAGTTCTTC. It encodes CASSEWVSSYNEQFF.

V is TRBV19 and J is TRBJ1-3, with TRBD1 matching 11 bases. This CDR3 contains 16 residues. Germline CDR1 is LNHDA and CDR2 is SQIVND (reference sequence). V trimming: 8 bases; J trimming: 0 bases; junction bases outside the gene matches: 6. CDR3 in amino acids: CASCGQGAFSGNTIYF. The CDR3 nucleotides read TGTGCCAGTTGTGGACAGGGGGCATTCTCTGGAAACACCATATATTTT.

The rearrangement joins TRBV3-1 (or the pseudogene TRBV3-2) to TRBJ1-1, with TRBD1 as a possible D gene (5 bases). Germline lookup yields CDR1 LGHDT and CDR2 YNNKEL (reference sequence). V was pared by 4 bases and J by 4 bases, with 13 bases between. This CDR3 is 14 amino acids long. The CDR3 sequence: CASSPFGGFTEAFF. CDR3 coding DNA: TGTGCCAGCAGCCCCTTTGGGGGGTTCACTGAAGCTTTCTTT.

This chain links TRBV9 with TRBJ1-1; D unresolved. The CDR3 sequence is 14 residues long. The V end lost 2 bases, the J end lost 1 base, and 9 bases lay between the germline ends. CDR1 is SGDLS, CDR2 YYNGEE, per germline. CDR3 loop: CASSVNSWNTEAFF. CDR3 in DNA: TGTGCCAGCAGCGTTAACAGCTGGAACACTGAAGCTTTCTTT.